These 24 T cell receptor beta chains came from one sample sequenced in a study of cytomegalovirus exposure and HLA in healthy donors. Use of 60 Vbeta and 13 Jbeta primers characterized the PCR. Some clones are missing from TCRdb's copy, which holds only in-frame ones; the method was immunoSEQ multiplex PCR. In all, the sample yields under 200,000 clones. The sample was PBMCs. The receptor set was obtained from a man in his thirties or forties in good health and CMV-seronegative.

The rearrangement uses TRBV11-3 and TRBJ2-7; no firm D call. There are 14 residues in the CDR3. Germline V CDR1 and CDR2: SGHNT, YENEEA. Between the trimmed V and J ends, which lost 5 bases and 4 bases, there was a span of 15 bases. CDR3 sequence (DNA): TGTGCCAGCAGCCCCTACCCTCGAACGTACGAGCAGTACTTC. Amino acid sequence: CASSPYPRTYEQYF.

This sequence joins TRBV7-2 and TRBJ2-7; no firm D call. CDR1 SGHTA and CDR2 FQGNSA come from the germline V gene. CDR3 length: 14 residues. The V gene lost 1 base and the J gene lost 0 bases, with 7 bases spanning the gap. CDR3: CASSLVAVSYEQYF. The CDR3 DNA reads TGTGCCAGCAGCTTAGTGGCAGTCTCCTACGAGCAGTACTTC.

This rearrangement joins TRBV18 to TRBJ1-4, with no clear D. Trimming stripped 3 bases from V and 8 bases from J, with 10 bases between. The germline gives CDR1 KGHSH, CDR2 LQKENI. The length of the CDR3 is 13 residues. This chain's CDR3 is CASSPGETEKLFF. The DNA of the CDR3 is TGTGCCAGCTCACCGGGAGAGACGGAAAAACTGTTTTTT.

The chain links TRBV19 to TRBJ2-2; 8 bases are shared with TRBD2. CDR3 length equals 16 residues. V lost 5 bases, J lost 6 bases, and 11 bases stayed unmatched. Germline V lookup: CDR1 LNHDA, CDR2 SQIVND (reference sequence). CDR3 coding DNA: TGTGCCAGTAGTCATAGCGGGGTAATTTCCGCCGGGGAGCTGTTTTTT. Encoded protein: CASSHSGVISAGELFF.

The J gene is TRBJ2-7, the V gene TRBV30; 15 bases are a match to TRBD2. CDR1 and CDR2 (germline): GTSNPN, SVGIG (reference sequence). Germline trimming cut 1 base from V and 0 bases from J; bases unmatched to any gene: 4. This CDR3 contains 17 residues. The CDR3 nucleotides are TGTGCCTGGAGTGGCGGACTAGCGGGAGGGAGCTCCTACGAGCAGTACTTC. This translates into CAWSGGLAGGSSYEQYF.

This chain connects TRBV11-2 to TRBJ2-1, with 8 bases identical to TRBD2. V lost 2 bases to trimming and J lost 9 bases; unmatched junction nucleotides: 9. The CDR3 is 15 amino acids. In germline, CDR1 is SGHAT, CDR2 FQNNGV. In nucleotides, the CDR3 is TGTGCCAGCAGCTTATTAGCGGCCCGGGGGGGTGAGCAGTTCTTC. Protein: CASSLLAARGGEQFF.

The CDR3 here is CASLLSGGTQNYGYTF. The CDR3, as DNA: TGCGCCAGCCTATTGTCCGGGGGAACCCAGAACTATGGCTACACCTTC. The chain uses TRBV10-2 and TRBJ1-2; D is perhaps TRBD1 (5 bases). Germline V CDR1 and CDR2: WSHSY, SAAADI. With 8 bases removed from V and 2 bases from J, the gap between germline ends came to 21 bases. This CDR3 comprises 16 residues.

CDR3: CASSTRQGNEAFF. The CDR3 DNA sequence: TGTGCCAGCAGCACCCGACAGGGCAATGAAGCTTTCTTT. The chain is built from TRBV11-1 and TRBJ1-1, with 7 bases matching TRBD1. The CDR3 sequence is 13 residues long. Germline V gives CDR1 SGHAT, CDR2 FQDESV (reference sequence). The V and J ends lost 5 bases and 7 bases, in that order; junction bases with no gene match: 7.

J is TRBJ1-2 and V is TRBV19; weak D call: TRBD1 (5 bases). Germline V gene data show CDR1 as LNHDA and CDR2 as SQIVND (reference sequence). V dropped 6 bases and J dropped 2 bases, with 13 bases sitting between them. This CDR3 comprises 14 residues. CDR3 nucleotides: TGTGCCAGTAGCTGGGGGGATGAGAACTATGGCTACACCTTC. Translating it yields CASSWGDENYGYTF. Looking up the rest from reference TRBV19 and TRBJ1-2 gives the full variable domain: DGGITQSPKYLFRKEGQNVTLSCEQNLNHDAMYWYRQDPGQGLRLIYYSQIVNDFQKGDIAEGYSVSREKKESFPLTVTSAQKNPTAFYLCASSWGDENYGYTFGSGTRLTVV.

The chain couples TRBV29-1 to TRBJ2-5, with 7 nucleotides matching TRBD2. The germline CDR1 and CDR2 sequences are SQVTM and ANQGSEA. Trimming at V came to 6 bases and at J to 1 base, leaving 11 bases not matched to a gene. This CDR3 region has 15 residues. The DNA of the CDR3 is TGCAGCGTCGGTCCCCTGGGAGGGCTCCAAGAGACCCAGTACTTC. Its protein product is CSVGPLGGLQETQYF.

The rearrangement links TRBV18 to TRBJ2-7; 11 nucleotides match TRBD1. CDR3 length: 15 amino acids. Trimming at V came to 6 bases and at J to 5 bases, leaving 9 bases not matched to a gene. Per germline, CDR1 KGHSH and CDR2 LQKENI. The CDR3 DNA reads as TGTGCCAGCTCCCGAGCCGGGACAGGGGGGAACGAGCAGTACTTC. This encodes CASSRAGTGGNEQYF.

The chain joins TRBV2 to TRBJ1-5; 7 bases map to TRBD1. V lost 6 bases and J lost 4; bases outside the gene matches: 6. The CDR3 is made up of 14 amino acids. The germline gives CDR1 SNHLY, CDR2 FYNNEI. CDR3 sequence: CASRKDRANQPQHF. In DNA, the CDR3 is TGTGCCAGCAGAAAAGACAGGGCTAATCAGCCCCAGCATTTT.

The CDR3 DNA is TGCGCCAGCAGCTTGGGACAGGAGAATTCGCCCCAGCATTTT. Its translation: CASSLGQENSPQHF. The V and J genes are TRBV5-1 and TRBJ1-5; a weak D match, TRBD1 (6 bases). The CDR3 runs to 14 residues. Trimming pared 0 bases from V and 9 bases from J, leaving 13 bases between. CDR1 and CDR2 from the germline V gene are SGHRS and YFSETQ.

The rearrangement links TRBV18 to TRBJ2-1; unclear D gene. Germline V gene sequence: CDR1 KGHSH, CDR2 LQKENI. Trimming shortened V by 3 bases and J by 8 bases, and 14 bases separated the two germline ends. The CDR3 totals 14 residues. This chain's CDR3 is CASSPSVSVYEQFF. In DNA form, the CDR3 reads TGTGCCAGCTCACCCAGCGTCTCTGTGTATGAGCAGTTCTTC.

The chain couples TRBV11-3 to TRBJ2-1, with D tentatively TRBD2 (6 bases). Per the germline V gene, CDR1 is SGHNT and CDR2 is YENEEA. The V end was cut by 5 bases, the J end by 2 bases, with 13 bases between. This CDR3 has 15 amino acids. In nucleotides, the CDR3 is TGTGCCAGCAGCCATGGGGGGAGAACCTACAATGAGCAGTTCTTC. Translating gives CASSHGGRTYNEQFF.

The rearrangement links TRBV5-1 to TRBJ1-1; D is unclear. Germline-derived CDR1 and CDR2 are SGHRS and YFSETQ. The CDR3 has 14 residues. Trimming shortened V by 0 bases and J by 4 bases, and 10 bases separated the two germline ends. The CDR3 here is CASSLAGGFTEAFF. CDR3 bases: TGCGCCAGCAGCTTGGCCGGAGGCTTCACTGAAGCTTTCTTT.

The rearrangement joins TRBV9 to TRBJ1-2; TRBD1 agrees at 9 bases. V gave up 3 bases and J gave up 3 bases; unmatched junction bases: 6. The CDR3 length is 15 residues. The germline V gene has CDR1 SGDLS and CDR2 YYNGEE. CDR3 in amino acids: CASSDRDRAYYGYTF. The DNA for the CDR3 is TGTGCCAGCAGCGACCGGGACAGGGCCTACTATGGCTACACCTTC.

The chain has TRBV19 and TRBJ1-5, with 7 bases fitting TRBD1. The V gene end was trimmed by 5 bases and the J gene end by 0 bases; junction bases not matched to a gene: 13. Looked up from germline, CDR1 is LNHDA and CDR2 is SQIVND (reference sequence). There are 18 residues in the CDR3. The DNA of the CDR3 is TGTGCCAGTAGTCCTCCCGCCGACAGGGTGAATAGCAATCAGCCCCAGCATTTT. Encoded protein: CASSPPADRVNSNQPQHF. The full variable domain, rest sourced from reference TRBV19 and TRBJ1-5, is DGGITQSPKYLFRKEGQNVTLSCEQNLNHDAMYWYRQDPGQGLRLIYYSQIVNDFQKGDIAEGYSVSREKKESFPLTVTSAQKNPTAFYLCASSPPADRVNSNQPQHFGDGTRLSIL.

The chain couples TRBV7-9 to TRBJ2-1, with 8 bases lining up with TRBD1. The CDR3 is 15 amino acids. CDR1 is SEHNR and CDR2 is FQNEAQ in the germline V gene (reference sequence). V gave up 1 base and J gave up 8 bases; unmatched junction bases: 7. The CDR3 DNA follows: TGTGCCAGCAGCTTAGTTCAGGGGGCTAGGGATGAGCAGTTCTTC. It translates to CASSLVQGARDEQFF.

About this clone: Other DNA sequences from this sample encode an identical CDR3 as well. The chain couples TRBV2 to TRBJ1-1; D is ambiguous. CDR3 size: 13 residues. Trimming shortened V by 4 bases and J by 1 base, and 7 bases separated the two germline ends. The germline V gene has CDR1 SNHLY and CDR2 FYNNEI. The CDR3: CASSAAGNTEAFF. The DNA of the CDR3 is TGTGCCAGCAGTGCGGCGGGGAACACTGAAGCTTTCTTT.

This chain joins TRBV25-1 and TRBJ2-7, with 10 bases aligning to TRBD2. CDR1 is MGHDK, CDR2 SYGVNS, per germline. CDR3 size: 15 residues. J gave up 6 bases and V 4 bases, and 9 bases lay outside the gene matches. CDR3 DNA sequence: TGTGCCAGCAGTGGCACTAGCGGGATACAATCCGAGCAGTACTTC. Translating it yields CASSGTSGIQSEQYF.

The chain employs TRBV5-1 and TRBJ2-6; 8 bases align to TRBD1. This CDR3 comprises 16 residues. Germline lookup yields CDR1 SGHRS and CDR2 YFSETQ. V gave up 6 bases and J gave up 0 bases; unmatched junction bases: 5. CDR3 DNA: TGCGCCAGCAACGACAGGGGAATCTCTGGGGCCAACGTCCTGACTTTC. Its translation: CASNDRGISGANVLTF.

This chain links TRBV19 with TRBJ1-1, with a possible D match to TRBD1 (6 bases). Trimming pared 6 bases from V and 1 base from J, leaving 15 bases between. Per the germline V gene, CDR1 is LNHDA and CDR2 is SQIVND (reference sequence). The CDR3 runs 15 residues. The DNA for the CDR3 is TGTGCCAGTAGGTTCTTTTGGACAGCGAACACTGAAGCTTTCTTT. Its protein product is CASRFFWTANTEAFF.

The V call is TRBV4-2, the J call TRBJ2-7, with 8 nucleotides matching TRBD2. This CDR3 comprises 15 residues. The germline CDR1 and CDR2 sequences are LGHNA and YNFKEQ. Unmatched junction bases numbered 9, after V lost 3 bases and J lost 5 bases. DNA for the CDR3: TGTGCCAGCAGCCAGAGAGCGGGAGCAGGTCACGAGCAGTACTTC. Amino acids: CASSQRAGAGHEQYF.